The 16 T cell receptor beta chains presented below share a single source sample, sequenced in a study of control samples from healthy donors and cancer patients. Some clones are missing from TCRdb's copy, which holds only in-frame ones; the method was immunoSEQ multiplex PCR. This sample carries about 170,000 clones, around nine tenths of them seen once, and the ten largest clones take about 12%. The sample consisted of blood. The receptor source for this set is a young man in good health.

The chain couples TRBV7-2 to TRBJ1-1; D unclear. The CDR3 is 14 residues long. CDR1 and CDR2 (germline): SGHTA, FQGNSA. Trimming removed 1 base at V and 1 base at J, with 7 bases between. CDR3 sequence: CASSLEVPNTEAFF. Written as DNA, the CDR3 is TGTGCCAGCAGCTTAGAGGTGCCGAACACTGAAGCTTTCTTT.

The genes are TRBV5-7 and TRBJ1-5, with D possibly matching TRBD1 (5 bases). TRBV5-7 is annotated as an ORF whose role is uncertain. Trimming removed 0 bases from V and 7 bases from J, with 11 bases in between. The CDR3 covers 14 residues. The CDR3, as DNA: TGTGCCAGCAGCTTGGGACGGACACGGCAGCCCCAGCATTTT. As protein: CASSLGRTRQPQHF.

This chain joins TRBV7-2 and TRBJ2-2; D not resolved. The V end was cut by 3 bases, the J end by 2 bases, with 10 bases between. The CDR3 is made up of 15 amino acids. Germline V gives CDR1 SGHTA, CDR2 FQGNSA. This chain's CDR3 is CASSLMHSNTGELFF. The CDR3 region has the DNA TGTGCCAGCAGCTTGATGCATTCCAACACCGGGGAGCTGTTTTTT. Supplemented by reference TRBV7-2 and TRBJ2-2, the full variable domain reads GAGVSQSPSNKVTEKGKDVELRCDPISGHTALYWYRQSLGQGLEFLIYFQGNSAPDKSGLPSDRFSAERTGGSVSTLTIQRTQQEDSAVYLCASSLMHSNTGELFFGEGSRLTVL.

The chain is built from TRBV25-1 and TRBJ2-7; D remains ambiguous. Germline lookup yields CDR1 MGHDK and CDR2 SYGVNS. Trimming removed 5 bases at V and 1 base at J, with 9 bases between. The length of the CDR3 is 13 residues. The CDR3, as DNA: TGTGCCAGCAGTCGAGATGGGTCCTACGAGCAGTACTTC. Its protein is CASSRDGSYEQYF.

V and J are TRBV29-1 and TRBJ2-2; 7 nucleotides line up with TRBD2. Germline assignment: CDR1 SQVTM and CDR2 ANQGSEA. CDR3 length: 13 residues. Unmatched junction bases numbered 3, after V lost 7 bases and J lost 1 base. The CDR3 DNA follows: TGCAGCGGGGAGCGGGAGAACACCGGGGAGCTGTTTTTT. Its protein is CSGERENTGELFF.

This chain uses TRBV18 with TRBJ1-6, with D perhaps matching TRBD1 (5 bases). From germline, CDR1 is KGHSH and CDR2 LQKENI. This CDR3 has 12 residues. Trimming took 6 bases from V and 15 from J, leaving 15 bases between them. CDR3 in DNA: TGTGCCAGCTCCGACGACAGTTCGGTCCTCCACTTT. This sequence encodes CASSDDSSVLHF.

The rearrangement uses TRBV19 and TRBJ2-5, with D perhaps being TRBD1 or TRBD2 (5 bases each). From germline, CDR1 is LNHDA and CDR2 SQIVND (reference sequence). V lost 3 bases and J 5 bases, leaving 22 bases between the germline ends. The length of the CDR3 is 17 residues. The CDR3 DNA follows: TGTGCCAGTAGTATCTCCCCCGGGACGCCCAACGGGGAGACCCAGTACTTC. Amino acid sequence: CASSISPGTPNGETQYF.

The chain links TRBV12-3 or TRBV12-4 to TRBJ2-5; D remains ambiguous. This CDR3 contains 12 residues. The germline V and J ends were trimmed by 3 bases and 5 bases, with 7 bases remaining between them. The CDR3 region has the DNA TGTGCCAGCAGTTTTTATGGGGAGACCCAGTACTTC. Protein sequence: CASSFYGETQYF.

This chain links TRBV11-1 with TRBJ2-5, with 12 bases fitting TRBD2. The junction had 1 base not matched to a gene; V was cut back by 0 bases and J by 2 bases. Germline-derived CDR1 and CDR2 are SGHAT and FQDESV (reference sequence). The CDR3 is 16 residues long. The CDR3 sequence is CASSLALAGGQETQYF. The DNA for the CDR3 is TGTGCCAGCAGCTTAGCACTAGCGGGGGGTCAAGAGACCCAGTACTTC.

V is TRBV7-2 and J is TRBJ2-7; D is unclear. V was clipped by 5 bases and J by 3 bases, with 20 bases between them. The CDR3 is made up of 16 amino acids. The germline CDR1 and CDR2 sequences are SGHTA and FQGNSA. CDR3 sequence (DNA): TGTGCCAGCAGCCGTTCCCAGACCGGGTTCTTCTACGAGCAGTACTTC. Encoded protein: CASSRSQTGFFYEQYF.

The V and J genes are TRBV5-4 and TRBJ2-2; tentative D call: TRBD2 (6 bases). Germline values: CDR1 SGHNT, CDR2 YYREEE (reference sequence). This CDR3 spans 18 amino acids. V lost 1 base and J 5 bases, leaving 21 bases between the germline ends. The CDR3 reads CASSLMVLAVPGTGELFF. CDR3 DNA: TGTGCCAGCAGCTTGATGGTACTAGCCGTCCCGGGGACCGGGGAGCTGTTTTTT.

A note on this clone: Germline and junction disagree at one end, which may indicate a read error. The rearrangement links TRBV3-1 (or the pseudogene TRBV3-2) to TRBJ2-1, with D possibly TRBD2 on 5 matching bases. The CDR3 length is 11 residues. Germline V CDR1 and CDR2: LGHDT, YNNKEL (reference sequence). CDR3 nucleotide sequence: TGTGCCAGCACCCAAAAGCGGAAGCAGTTCTTC. Translation gives CASTQKRKQFF.

The chain is built from TRBV28 and TRBJ2-7; 8 bases are shared with TRBD2. After removal of 5 bases from V and 2 bases from J, the junction contained 8 bases not matched to a gene. Germline V gives CDR1 MDHEN, CDR2 SYDVKM. This CDR3 has 15 residues. In DNA form, the CDR3 reads TGTGCCAGCAGTAGCGGGACTAGTCGAACCTACGAGCAGTACTTC. Protein product: CASSSGTSRTYEQYF.

This chain uses TRBV7-4 with TRBJ2-1, with D perhaps matching TRBD2 (6 bases). Trimming took 6 bases from V and 2 from J, leaving 11 bases between them. CDR1 and CDR2 from the germline V gene are SGHVT and SQSDAQ. CDR3 length: 14 amino acids. CDR3 residues: CASSMGLAYNEQFF. Here the CDR3 DNA reads TGTGCCAGCAGTATGGGACTGGCCTACAATGAGCAGTTCTTC.

This rearrangement joins TRBV18 to TRBJ2-3; D is undetermined. V was pared by 4 bases and J by 5 bases, with 16 bases between. Germline V CDR1 and CDR2: KGHSH, LQKENI. The CDR3 length is 15 residues. CDR3 protein: CASSRGPEHIDTQYF. CDR3 coding DNA: TGTGCCAGCTCACGCGGACCTGAGCACATAGATACGCAGTATTTT.

This clone has a handful of counts. This rearrangement joins TRBV15 to TRBJ2-2; TRBD1 is a possible D gene (6 bases). The germline V and J ends were trimmed by 3 bases and 6 bases, with 17 bases remaining between them. This CDR3 region has 16 residues. From germline, CDR1 is LNHNV and CDR2 YYDKDF (reference sequence). The DNA for the CDR3 is TGTGCCACCAGCAGGACCCGGGACAATAGACCCGGGGAGCTGTTTTTT. Encoded protein: CATSRTRDNRPGELFF.